This TCR beta chain emerged from a study of T cell repertoires in cytomegalovirus infection. There are many counts of this clonotype. Germline CDR1 reads SEHNR; CDR2 reads FQNEAQ (reference sequence). The CDR3 contains 17 residues. The V gene lost 5 bases and the J gene lost 2 bases, with 16 bases spanning the gap. TCRdb reanalysed the reads using MiXCR and keeps one entry per CDR3 protein. The table records roughly 300,000 distinct CDR3 sequences, under 30% of them present only once. Sequenced sample: PBMCs. This receptor was obtained from a human donor in good health (CMV status not recorded). Some clones in this sample may be carry-over from other donors' samples. The V call is TRBV7-9, the J call TRBJ2-6; tentatively, D is TRBD2 (6 bases). CDR3 DNA: TGTGCCAGCAGCGACGGGCGGGGAAAAGCTGGGGCCAACGTCCTGACTTTC. It translates to CASSDGRGKAGANVLTF.